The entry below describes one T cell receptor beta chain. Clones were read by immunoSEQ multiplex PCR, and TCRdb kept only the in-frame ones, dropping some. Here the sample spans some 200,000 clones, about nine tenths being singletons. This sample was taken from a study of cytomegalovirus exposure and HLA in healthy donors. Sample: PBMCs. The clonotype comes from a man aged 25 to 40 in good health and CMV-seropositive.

CDR3 bases: TGTGCCAGCAGCGTAGCAGGGTCTGGGCCCGCTGAAGCTTTCTTT. Protein product: CASSVAGSGPAEAFF. The chain combines TRBV9 with TRBJ1-1; TRBD1 might be the D (5 bases). V was clipped by 0 bases and J by 6 bases, with 15 bases between them. CDR1 SGDLS and CDR2 YYNGEE come from the germline V gene. The CDR3 sequence is 15 residues long.